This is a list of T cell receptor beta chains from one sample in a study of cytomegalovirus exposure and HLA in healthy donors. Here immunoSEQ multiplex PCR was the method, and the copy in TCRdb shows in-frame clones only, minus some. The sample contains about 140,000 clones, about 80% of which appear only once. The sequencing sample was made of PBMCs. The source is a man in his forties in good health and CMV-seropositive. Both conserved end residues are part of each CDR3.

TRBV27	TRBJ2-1	CASTTGQPGVHEQFF
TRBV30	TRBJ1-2	CAWSVLYGEAAYGYTF
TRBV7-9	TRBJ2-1	CASSLGTSVSAEQFF
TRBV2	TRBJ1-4	CASSDGGATNEKLFF
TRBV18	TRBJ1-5	CASSPPGLPRGQPQHF
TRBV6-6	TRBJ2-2	CASSLLRGASGELFF
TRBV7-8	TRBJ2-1	CASSYPLDSAGDEQFF
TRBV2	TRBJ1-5	CASSSGLGQPQHF
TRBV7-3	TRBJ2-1	CASSVDNSYNEQFF
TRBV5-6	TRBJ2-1	CASSFGGTSYNEQFF
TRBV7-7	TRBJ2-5	CASSISRDSQETQYF
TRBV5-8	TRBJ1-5	CASSSLSKGRGANQPQHF
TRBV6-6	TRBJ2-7	CASSGRVINEQYF
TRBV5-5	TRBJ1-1	CASSLYSGTEAFF
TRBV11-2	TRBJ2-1	CASRPTSGGYGEQFF
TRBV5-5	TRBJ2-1	CASSLLAGGSYNEQFF
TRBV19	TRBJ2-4	CASSLPRDRASGIQYF
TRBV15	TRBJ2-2	CATSRQGNTGELFF
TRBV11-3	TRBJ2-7	CASSLDLEGSEQYF
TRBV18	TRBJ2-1	CASSPLRQGLNEQFF
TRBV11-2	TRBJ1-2	CASSALGGYTF
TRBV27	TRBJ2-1	CASSPNSAWSYNEQFF
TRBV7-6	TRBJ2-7	CASSPGTSGLFGQYF
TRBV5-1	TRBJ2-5	CASSLGPSDRGRETQYF
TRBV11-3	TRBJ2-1	CASSQGYSPSGDEQFF
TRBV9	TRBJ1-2	CASSGTGTNYGYTF
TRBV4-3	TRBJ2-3	CASSRTPEVTDTQYF
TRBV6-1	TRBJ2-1	CASSEEAGGRPYNEQFF
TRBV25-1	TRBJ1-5	CASSEGWRELDQPQHF
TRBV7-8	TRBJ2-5	CASSSRDKRRDFGYF
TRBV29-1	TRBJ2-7	CSVQTGTYEQYF
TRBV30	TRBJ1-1	CAWTKNTEAFF
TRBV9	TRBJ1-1	CASSPQTGHLAWAFF
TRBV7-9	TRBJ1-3	CSSSPKGRAGNTIYF
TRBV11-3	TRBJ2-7	CASPFHMRDRSYEQYF
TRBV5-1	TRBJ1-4	CASSGAGGRDSEKLFF
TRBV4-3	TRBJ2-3	CASSQLTSGGLADTQYF
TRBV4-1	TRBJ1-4	CASSQEMAAIRGLFF
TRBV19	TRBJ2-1	CTSSIQGRSSYNEQFF
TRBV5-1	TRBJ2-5	CASSLEYRGETQYF
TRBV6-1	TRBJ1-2	CASSENIGTAFYGYTF
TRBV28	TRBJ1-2	CASSWDREYGYTF